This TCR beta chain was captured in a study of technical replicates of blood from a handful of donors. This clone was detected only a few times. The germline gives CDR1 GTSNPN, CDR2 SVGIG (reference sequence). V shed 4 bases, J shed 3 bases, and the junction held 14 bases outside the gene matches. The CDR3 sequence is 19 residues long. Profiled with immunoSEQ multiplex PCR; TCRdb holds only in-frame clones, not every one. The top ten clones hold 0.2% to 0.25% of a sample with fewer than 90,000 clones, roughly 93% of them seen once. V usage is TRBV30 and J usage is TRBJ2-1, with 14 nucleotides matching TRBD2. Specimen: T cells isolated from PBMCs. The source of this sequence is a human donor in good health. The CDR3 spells CAWNVPRGLAGAHYNEQFF. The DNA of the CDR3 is TGTGCCTGGAACGTCCCTCGGGGACTAGCGGGGGCACACTACAATGAGCAGTTCTTC.